This TCR beta chain was captured by sequencing in a study of control samples from healthy donors and cancer patients. The CDR3 sequence is 13 residues long. Germline loops: CDR1 LNHDA, CDR2 SQIVND (reference sequence). The V end was cut by 0 bases, the J end by 6 bases, with 6 bases between. Repertoires were generated with immunoSEQ multiplex PCR, while TCRdb's copy carries only in-frame clones and drops some. The sample lists about 160,000 clones; approximately 90% were seen once. This TCR was recovered from a man aged 30-40 years in good health. Sequencing input: blood. The chain has TRBV19 and TRBJ2-1, with a tentative D call TRBD2 (6 bases). The CDR3 sequence: CASSIEGGNEQFF. CDR3 nucleotides: TGTGCCAGTAGTATAGAGGGGGGCAATGAGCAGTTCTTC. The whole variable domain, remainder taken from reference TRBV19 and TRBJ2-1, is DGGITQSPKYLFRKEGQNVTLSCEQNLNHDAMYWYRQDPGQGLRLIYYSQIVNDFQKGDIAEGYSVSREKKESFPLTVTSAQKNPTAFYLCASSIEGGNEQFFGPGTRLTVL.